A single sample is the source of the 3 T cell receptor beta chains below, sequenced in a study of blood T cell repertoires in COVID-19. Clones were read by immunoSEQ multiplex PCR, and TCRdb kept only the in-frame ones, dropping some. The sample holds 90,000 to 150,000 clones, over 75% seen once. Sequencing was performed on peripheral blood. The receptors were sampled from a man between 50 and 59 years old with acute or convalescent COVID-19.

The chain is built from TRBV19 and TRBJ2-1; tentatively, D is TRBD1 (6 bases). Germline V lookup: CDR1 LNHDA, CDR2 SQIVND (reference sequence). V shed 5 bases and J shed 4 bases, with 12 bases lying between them. The CDR3 extends over 14 amino acids. The CDR3 sequence: CASSFGQRYNEQFF. CDR3 in DNA: TGTGCCAGTAGTTTCGGACAGCGTTACAATGAGCAGTTCTTC.

The chain combines TRBV19 with TRBJ2-3; possibly TRBD1 for D (6 bases). V lost 6 bases to trimming and J lost 4 bases, with 14 bases between them. CDR1 LNHDA and CDR2 SQIVND come from the germline V gene (reference sequence). The CDR3 has 14 residues. CDR3 region: CASSAVQGSDTQYF. CDR3 in DNA: TGTGCCAGTAGCGCAGTACAGGGCTCAGATACGCAGTATTTT.

The chain recombines TRBV6-5 with TRBJ1-5, with 12 bases fitting TRBD1. CDR3 size: 15 residues. Germline loops: CDR1 MNHEY, CDR2 SVGAGI. After removal of 6 bases from V and 6 bases from J, the junction contained 6 bases not matched to a gene. This CDR3 is CASRAPGQGAQPQHF. The CDR3 region has the DNA TGTGCCAGCAGAGCCCCGGGACAGGGGGCTCAGCCCCAGCATTTT.